This TCR beta chain emerged from a study of T cell responses to AZD1222 COVID-19 vaccine. At the level of the study: It was second doses at about 4 or about 12 weeks that were pooled. Study conclusions and caveats: The study sampled repertoires only after the peak T cell response. Mostly white British, mostly female donors; authors suggested clonal diversity may be underestimated.

Worth noting for this clone: As yet, its antigen is unknown. Other nucleotide sequences from this sample produce the same CDR3.

The CDR3 sequence is 13 residues long. The V and J ends lost 5 bases and 5 bases respectively, with 12 bases between them. The germline gives CDR1 SEHNR, CDR2 FQNEAQ (reference sequence). The data were produced by immunoSEQ multiplex PCR, yet TCRdb's version contains in-frame clones alone and is incomplete. The sample shows 90,000 to 150,000 clones, 85% to 90% of them seen only once. The sequencing here drew on peripheral blood, taken on day 0 of AZD1222 vaccination. The V and J genes are TRBV7-9 and TRBJ1-1, with D possibly TRBD1 on 5 matching bases. The TCR was taken from an adult in good health. The CDR3 DNA sequence: TGTGCCAGCAGCGGTCAGGGAGGAACTGAAGCTTTCTTT. Its protein product is CASSGQGGTEAFF.